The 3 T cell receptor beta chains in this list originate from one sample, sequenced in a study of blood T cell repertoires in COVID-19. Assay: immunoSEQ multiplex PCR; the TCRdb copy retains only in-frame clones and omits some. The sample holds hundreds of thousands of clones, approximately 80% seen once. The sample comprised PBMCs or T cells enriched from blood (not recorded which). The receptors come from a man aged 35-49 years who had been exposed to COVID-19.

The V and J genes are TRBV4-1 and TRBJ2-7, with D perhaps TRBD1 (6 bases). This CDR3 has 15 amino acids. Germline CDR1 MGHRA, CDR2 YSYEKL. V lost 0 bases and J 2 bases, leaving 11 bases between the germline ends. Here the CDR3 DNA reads TGCGCCAGCAGCCAAGAGGGGGCGGCAACCTACGAGCAGTACTTC. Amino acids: CASSQEGAATYEQYF.

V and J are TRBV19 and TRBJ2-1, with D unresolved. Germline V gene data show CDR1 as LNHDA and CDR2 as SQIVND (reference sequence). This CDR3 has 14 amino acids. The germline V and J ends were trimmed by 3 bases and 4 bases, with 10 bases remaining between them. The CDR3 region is CASSISYVYNEQFF. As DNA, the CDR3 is TGTGCCAGTAGTATTAGTTATGTGTACAATGAGCAGTTCTTC.

The CDR3, as DNA: TGTGCCAGCAGTTCGACATCTGGGGCCAACGTCCTGACTTTC. It specifies CASSSTSGANVLTF. The chain combines TRBV28 with TRBJ2-6; D gene uncertain. V gave up 4 bases and J gave up 1 base, with 5 bases separating them. CDR1 and CDR2 (germline): MDHEN, SYDVKM. The CDR3 spans 14 residues.